The rows below give T cell receptor beta chains drawn from one sample of a study of T-cell memory formation after mild COVID-19. In TCRdb, the 5' RACE reads were re-called with MiXCR into one record per CDR3 protein. The sample holds more than 300,000 distinct CDR3 sequences, roughly an eighth seen once. The sample taken for sequencing was PBMCs or a T cell subset sorted from them (not recorded which). These receptors came from a man between 18 and 35 years old who had mild COVID-19 (a few samples of this study predate the infection). Cell type and time point are not known. The CDR3 runs from the conserved cysteine through the conserved F or W. The D gene is left open where the match is weak. Not every row has a clone size; where given, it reads once, few, many or a size class.

v_call: TRBV20-1
clone_size: -
d_call: -
j_call: TRBJ2-7
cdr3_aa: CSAASPGNWYVGEQYF
cdr3_nt: TGCAGTGCCGCCTCTCCCGGGAACTGGTACGTCGGCGAGCAGTACTTC

v_call: TRBV9
clone_size: -
d_call: -
j_call: TRBJ1-6
cdr3_aa: CASSTRASLTPLHF
cdr3_nt: TGTGCCAGCAGCACCCGGGCTTCCCTGACACCCCTCCACTTT

v_call: TRBV4-3
clone_size: few
d_call: -
j_call: TRBJ1-1
cdr3_aa: CASSRFLGEEAFF
cdr3_nt: TGCGCCAGCAGCCGTTTTTTGGGCGAGGAAGCTTTCTTT

v_call: TRBV7-8
clone_size: few
d_call: -
j_call: TRBJ2-1
cdr3_aa: CASSLGGHLEYNEQFF
cdr3_nt: TGTGCCAGCAGCTTGGGAGGACACCTCGAATACAATGAGCAGTTCTTC

v_call: TRBV12-3/TRBV12-4
clone_size: few
d_call: -
j_call: TRBJ2-1
cdr3_aa: CASSLLEYNEQFF
cdr3_nt: TGTGCCAGCAGCCTCCTCGAGTACAATGAGCAGTTCTTC

v_call: TRBV6-6
clone_size: few
d_call: -
j_call: TRBJ1-5
cdr3_aa: CASSSRRWGNQPQHF
cdr3_nt: TGTGCCAGCAGTTCCCGGCGTTGGGGGAATCAGCCCCAGCATTTT

v_call: TRBV29-1
clone_size: many
d_call: -
j_call: TRBJ1-1
cdr3_aa: CSVDYGSTEAFF
cdr3_nt: TGCAGCGTTGACTACGGGAGCACTGAAGCTTTCTTT

v_call: TRBV6-5
clone_size: -
d_call: TRBD1
j_call: TRBJ2-3
cdr3_aa: CASNQAGTDTTNTQYF
cdr3_nt: TGTGCCAGCAACCAAGCCGGGACAGATACGACTAATACGCAGTATTTT

v_call: TRBV7-9
clone_size: many
d_call: -
j_call: TRBJ2-7
cdr3_aa: CASSTAFSYEQYF
cdr3_nt: TGTGCCAGCAGCACAGCGTTCTCCTACGAGCAGTACTTC

v_call: TRBV3-1
clone_size: -
d_call: -
j_call: TRBJ1-1
cdr3_aa: CASSQDNRVTLF
cdr3_nt: TGTGCCAGCAGCCAAGATAACAGGGTCACCCTCTTT

v_call: TRBV5-1
clone_size: -
d_call: TRBD1
j_call: TRBJ2-1
cdr3_aa: CASSLEPGQHNEQFF
cdr3_nt: TGCGCCAGCAGCTTGGAACCGGGACAGCACAATGAGCAGTTCTTC

v_call: TRBV19
clone_size: -
d_call: TRBD2
j_call: TRBJ2-1
cdr3_aa: CASSPPLAGATNNEQFF
cdr3_nt: TGTGCCAGTAGCCCCCCTTTAGCGGGGGCAACCAACAATGAGCAGTTCTTC

v_call: TRBV4-3
clone_size: many
d_call: -
j_call: TRBJ1-6
cdr3_aa: CASSQIQGPRDSPLHF
cdr3_nt: TGCGCCAGCAGCCAAATTCAGGGGCCAAGGGATTCACCCCTCCACTTT

v_call: TRBV7-9
clone_size: -
d_call: TRBD1
j_call: TRBJ2-3
cdr3_aa: CASSSGTGDSDTQYF
cdr3_nt: TGTGCCAGCAGCTCCGGGACAGGGGACTCAGATACGCAGTATTTT